This T cell receptor (beta chain) was sequenced during a study of blood T cell repertoires in COVID-19. For the study at large: T cells, B-cell-depleted T cells, or PBMCs provided the cDNA or gDNA that served as material.

V was clipped by 4 bases and J by 0 bases, with 13 bases between them. The V gene's germline CDR1 is GTSNPN and CDR2 SVGIG (reference sequence). The CDR3 consists of 14 residues. Sequencing used immunoSEQ multiplex PCR; TCRdb keeps in-frame clones, though not all of them. The sample contains 190,000 or so clones, approximately 86% of which appear only once. Each participant's cohort was designated according to participant-reported clinical history. This clone has a single count. The chain has TRBV30 and TRBJ2-7, with D tentatively TRBD1 (5 bases). The TCR comes from a woman under 40 who had been exposed to COVID-19. Specimen: PBMCs or T cells enriched from blood (not recorded which). This CDR3 is CAWTPGQSSYEQYF. CDR3 nucleotides: TGTGCCTGGACTCCAGGGCAGAGCTCCTACGAGCAGTACTTC.